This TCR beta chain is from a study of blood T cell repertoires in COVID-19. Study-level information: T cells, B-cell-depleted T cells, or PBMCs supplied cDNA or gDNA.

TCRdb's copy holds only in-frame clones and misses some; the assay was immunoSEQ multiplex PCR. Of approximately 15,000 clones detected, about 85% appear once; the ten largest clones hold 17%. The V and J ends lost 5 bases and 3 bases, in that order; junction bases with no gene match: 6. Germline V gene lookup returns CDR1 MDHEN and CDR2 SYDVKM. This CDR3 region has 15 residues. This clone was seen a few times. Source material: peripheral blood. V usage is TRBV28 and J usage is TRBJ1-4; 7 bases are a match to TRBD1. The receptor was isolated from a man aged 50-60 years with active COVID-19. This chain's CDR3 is CASSPDRESNEKLFF. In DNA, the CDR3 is TGTGCCAGCAGTCCCGACAGGGAGTCTAATGAAAAACTGTTTTTT. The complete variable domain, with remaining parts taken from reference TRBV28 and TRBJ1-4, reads DVKVTQSSRYLVKRTGEKVFLECVQDMDHENMFWYRQDPGLGLRLIYFSYDVKMKEKGDIPEGYSVSREKKERFSLILESASTNQTSMYLCASSPDRESNEKLFFGSGTQLSVL.